This T cell receptor beta chain is from a study of cytomegalovirus exposure and HLA in healthy donors. Findings and caveats of the study: Productive status was seen about 87% or about 30% of the time for most TCR beta V segments in an earlier analysis. Cytomegalovirus-associated status was assigned to some 180 TCR beta chains.

Worth noting for this clone: The target antigen is unknown.

Regarding donors, all were healthy bone marrow donors. PCR primers comprised 60 Vbeta and 13 Jbeta primers. Method: immunoSEQ multiplex PCR; TCRdb's copy keeps in-frame clones and lacks some. The sample yields about 190,000 clones, about 87% seen once. V lost 5 bases to trimming and J lost 7 bases; unmatched junction nucleotides: 19. This CDR3 has 18 amino acids. Per the germline V gene, CDR1 is SGHVS and CDR2 is FQNEAQ. The clonotype comes from a woman between 18 and 29 years old in good health and CMV-seronegative. The rearrangement uses TRBV7-8 and TRBJ1-1; 10 bases agree with TRBD1. The specimen was PBMCs. CDR3 nucleotide sequence: TGTGCCAGCAGCACATTCGGACAGGGGGTTCTCGACTGGGGTGAAGCTTTCTTT. Residues: CASSTFGQGVLDWGEAFF.